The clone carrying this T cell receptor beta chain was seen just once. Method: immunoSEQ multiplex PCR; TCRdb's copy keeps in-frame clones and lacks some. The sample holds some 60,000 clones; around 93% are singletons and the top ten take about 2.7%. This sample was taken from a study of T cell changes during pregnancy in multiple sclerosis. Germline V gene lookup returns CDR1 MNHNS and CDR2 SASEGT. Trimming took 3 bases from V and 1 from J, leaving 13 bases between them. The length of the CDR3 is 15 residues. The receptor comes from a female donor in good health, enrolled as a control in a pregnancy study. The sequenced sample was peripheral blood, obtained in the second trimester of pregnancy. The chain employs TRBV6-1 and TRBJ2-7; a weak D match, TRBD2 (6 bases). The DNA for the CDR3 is TGTGCCAGCAGTGAGGCGGGACTTATATCCTACGAGCAGTACTTC. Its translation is CASSEAGLISYEQYF.